The next 21 T cell receptor beta chains were all read from a single sample in a study of blood T cell repertoires in COVID-19. The data were produced by immunoSEQ multiplex PCR, yet TCRdb's version contains in-frame clones alone and is incomplete. The sample holds approximately 240,000 clones, around 80% seen once. The sequencing sample was made of peripheral blood. The receptors here all came from a woman in her thirties or forties with active or convalescent COVID-19.

V usage is TRBV12-3 or TRBV12-4 and J usage is TRBJ1-2; D remains ambiguous. The germline V and J ends were trimmed by 5 bases and 4 bases, with 11 bases remaining between them. The CDR3 spans 13 residues. Here the CDR3 reads CASSIRGGYGYTF. The CDR3 DNA is TGTGCCAGCAGTATACGGGGAGGCTATGGCTACACCTTC.

The chain carries TRBV6-5 and TRBJ2-5; 12 bases are shared with TRBD1. The CDR3 sequence is 14 residues long. Trimming cost V 6 bases and J 5 bases; bases outside gene matches: 4. CDR1 is MNHEY and CDR2 is SVGAGI in the germline V gene. The CDR3 nucleotides are TGTGCCAGCAGAATAGGGACAGGGGGCGAGACCCAGTACTTC. This sequence encodes CASRIGTGGETQYF.

The chain couples TRBV5-6 to TRBJ2-5; TRBD1 might be the D (6 bases). This CDR3 has 13 amino acids. Looked up from germline, CDR1 is SGHDT and CDR2 is YYEEEE. The V end lost 0 bases, the J end lost 7 bases, and 10 bases lay between the germline ends. Here the CDR3 DNA reads TGTGCCAGCAGCTTGGGGGACAAAGGGACCCAGTACTTC. Protein product: CASSLGDKGTQYF.

V is TRBV6-1 and J is TRBJ2-1, with TRBD2 matching 13 bases. The length of the CDR3 is 15 residues. The germline CDR1 and CDR2 sequences are MNHNS and SASEGT. The trim removed 3 bases at V and 7 bases at J, leaving 3 bases unmatched. The CDR3 coding sequence is TGTGCCAGCAGTGAGACTAGCGGGGGGAGGAATGAGCAGTTCTTC. This gives the protein CASSETSGGRNEQFF.

This chain links TRBV3-1 (or the pseudogene TRBV3-2) with TRBJ2-1; the D gene is possibly TRBD1 (6 bases). The germline V gene has CDR1 LGHDT and CDR2 YNNKEL (reference sequence). The CDR3 totals 14 residues. Trimming took off 2 bases at V and 9 bases at J, with 14 bases between the two ends. The CDR3: CASSQRQVTGEQFF. DNA of the CDR3: TGTGCCAGCAGCCAACGGCAGGTGACAGGTGAGCAGTTCTTC.

This clone has more than one count but fewer than ten. The genes are TRBV19 and TRBJ1-2; a possible D gene is TRBD1 (6 bases). Looked up from germline, CDR1 is LNHDA and CDR2 is SQIVND (reference sequence). CDR3 length: 14 amino acids. Trimming pared 5 bases from V and 7 bases from J, leaving 17 bases between. CDR3 sequence (DNA): TGTGCCAGTAGTCTCCGACAGGTATCAGGTGGCTACACCTTC. Encoded protein: CASSLRQVSGGYTF.

A word on this clone: Germline and junction disagree at one end, which may indicate a read error. This chain joins TRBV7-7 and TRBJ2-2; TRBD1 aligns across 8 bases. CDR1 SSHAT and CDR2 FNYEAQ come from the germline V gene (reference sequence). CDR3 length: 16 residues. DNA of the CDR3: TGTGCTAGCAGCCAGCGACAGGGGTCGGACACCGGGGAGCTGTTTTTT. This translates into CASSQRQGSDTGELFF.

As for this clone: One junction end does not reproduce the germline sequence, and a read error may be involved. The V call is TRBV3-1 (or the pseudogene TRBV3-2), the J call TRBJ2-2, with D perhaps matching TRBD2 (5 bases). The CDR3 has 12 amino acids. The germline CDR1 and CDR2 sequences are LGHDT and YNNKEL (reference sequence). CDR3 DNA: TGTGCCACCAGCGGCGGTTCGGGGGAGCTGTTTTTT. Encoded protein: CATSGGSGELFF.

V is TRBV24-1 and J is TRBJ2-1; TRBD2 agrees at 8 bases. CDR1 and CDR2 from the germline V gene are KGHDR and SFDVKD. The CDR3 extends over 15 amino acids. Trimming removed 3 bases from V and 3 bases from J; junction bases left unmatched: 3. DNA of the CDR3: TGTGCCACCAGTGATACGGGGGGGCTCTACAATGAGCAGTTCTTC. Its protein is CATSDTGGLYNEQFF.

The genes are TRBV7-6 and TRBJ1-4; possibly TRBD1 for D (5 bases). Germline CDR1 reads SGHVS; CDR2 reads FNYEAQ. Trimming shortened V by 4 bases and J by 4 bases, and 13 bases separated the two germline ends. CDR3 length: 15 amino acids. The CDR3 loop is CASSYGQQGNEKLFF. CDR3 DNA sequence: TGTGCCAGCAGCTACGGACAACAAGGTAATGAAAAACTGTTTTTT.

This chain joins TRBV6-6 and TRBJ1-2; 8 bases fit TRBD1. V trimming: 6 bases; J trimming: 2 bases; junction bases outside the gene matches: 8. The CDR3 runs 15 residues. Germline CDR1 reads MNHNY; CDR2 reads SVGAGI (reference sequence). CDR3 amino acids: CASRRTTGDNYGYTF. The CDR3 DNA is TGTGCCAGCAGACGGACGACAGGGGACAACTATGGCTACACCTTC.

This clone showed up just once. The CDR3 sequence is CASSPRTGYSGNTIYF. In DNA form, the CDR3 reads TGTGCCAGCAGCCCCCGGACAGGCTACTCTGGAAACACCATATATTTT. The chain recombines TRBV14 with TRBJ1-3; 7 nucleotides match TRBD1. V shed 4 bases, J shed 0 bases, and the junction held 6 bases outside the gene matches. CDR3 length equals 16 residues. Per germline, CDR1 SGHDN and CDR2 FVKESK.

This clone was seen a few times. The rearrangement joins TRBV18 to TRBJ1-1; perhaps TRBD1 as D (6 bases). CDR1 and CDR2 (germline): KGHSH, LQKENI. Trimming took off 0 bases at V and 4 bases at J, with 12 bases between the two ends. The CDR3 length is 15 residues. The DNA of the CDR3 is TGTGCCAGCTCACCACCCCCACAGGGTTCCACTGAAGCTTTCTTT. It encodes CASSPPPQGSTEAFF. The full variable domain, with the rest looked up from reference TRBV18 and TRBJ1-1, is NAGVMQNPRHLVRRRGQEARLRCSPMKGHSHVYWYRQLPEEGLKFMVYLQKENIIDESGMPKERFSAEFPKEGPSILRIQQVVRGDSAAYFCASSPPPQGSTEAFFGQGTRLTVV.

As regards this clone: Other DNA sequences from this sample encode an identical CDR3 as well. The chain employs TRBV13 and TRBJ2-7, with 11 bases fitting TRBD2. The CDR3 totals 17 residues. The germline V gene has CDR1 PRHDT and CDR2 FYEKMQ (reference sequence). V trimming: 2 bases; J trimming: 3 bases; junction bases outside the gene matches: 9. The CDR3 sequence is CASSLRGGLAGGYEQYV. CDR3 in DNA: TGTGCCAGCAGCTTAAGGGGGGGGCTAGCGGGGGGCTACGAGCAGTACGTC.

The gene calls are TRBV2 and TRBJ1-2, with 8 bases identical to TRBD1. V lost 6 bases to trimming and J lost 4 bases; unmatched junction nucleotides: 7. In germline, CDR1 is SNHLY, CDR2 FYNNEI. This CDR3 is built from 14 residues. The CDR3 region has the DNA TGTGCCAGCAGCCTAGGACAGGGCGGCTATGGCTACACCTTC. Translation gives CASSLGQGGYGYTF.

This clone was seen more than once but under ten times. The J gene is TRBJ1-2, the V gene TRBV29-1; no reliable D call. Germline V gene lookup returns CDR1 SQVTM and CDR2 ANQGSEA. Trimming left V 6 bases short and J 0 bases short, with 14 bases between. The CDR3 has 14 amino acids. CDR3 DNA: TGCAGCGTCTTCCCCGGGTCTACTAACTATGGCTACACCTTC. Its protein is CSVFPGSTNYGYTF.

This clone was observed a handful of times. The V call is TRBV29-1, the J call TRBJ1-2; 7 nucleotides match TRBD1. Germline loops: CDR1 SQVTM, CDR2 ANQGSEA. This CDR3 is 13 amino acids long. V was pared by 7 bases and J by 8 bases, with 13 bases of the junction left unmatched. The CDR3 is CSARGGATAGYTF. In nucleotides, the CDR3 is TGCAGCGCGAGAGGGGGCGCAACGGCGGGCTACACCTTC.

This rearrangement joins TRBV2 to TRBJ2-1, with 8 bases that match TRBD2. Germline loops: CDR1 SNHLY, CDR2 FYNNEI. V was pared by 4 bases and J by 7 bases, with 9 bases of the junction left unmatched. This CDR3 spans 15 amino acids. This chain's CDR3 is CASSVSSGGKNEQFF. In DNA, the CDR3 is TGTGCCAGCAGTGTGTCGAGCGGGGGAAAGAATGAGCAGTTCTTC. Full variable domain (outside the CDR3, taken from reference TRBV2 and TRBJ2-1): EPEVTQTPSHQVTQMGQEVILRCVPISNHLYFYWYRQILGQKVEFLVSFYNNEISEKSEIFDDQFSVERPDGSNFTLKIRSTKLEDSAMYFCASSVSSGGKNEQFFGPGTRLTVL.

The rearrangement uses TRBV6-5 and TRBJ1-4; TRBD1 aligns across 7 bases. With V trimmed by 6 bases and J by 14 bases, 6 bases remained unmatched. Per the germline V gene, CDR1 is MNHEY and CDR2 is SVGAGI. CDR3 length: 11 amino acids. CDR3 protein: CASRTGSRLFF. The DNA for the CDR3 is TGTGCCAGCAGGACAGGGTCGCGCCTGTTTTTT.

The rearrangement joins TRBV30 to TRBJ1-3; 7 bases map to TRBD1. The trim removed 7 bases at V and 2 bases at J, leaving 5 bases unmatched. Germline V gene data show CDR1 as GTSNPN and CDR2 as SVGIG (reference sequence). CDR3 length: 13 residues. In nucleotides, the CDR3 is TGTGCCTTTATCAGGGGGACTGGAAACACCATATATTTT. It encodes CAFIRGTGNTIYF.

The chain carries TRBV27 and TRBJ1-6; D unresolved. There are 16 residues in the CDR3. The V gene's germline CDR1 is MNHEY and CDR2 SMNVEV (reference sequence). V lost 3 bases to trimming and J lost 0 bases, with 9 bases between them. The CDR3 region is CASSFSPSSYNSPLHF. The CDR3 DNA reads as TGTGCCAGCAGTTTTAGCCCTTCCTCCTATAATTCACCCCTCCACTTT.